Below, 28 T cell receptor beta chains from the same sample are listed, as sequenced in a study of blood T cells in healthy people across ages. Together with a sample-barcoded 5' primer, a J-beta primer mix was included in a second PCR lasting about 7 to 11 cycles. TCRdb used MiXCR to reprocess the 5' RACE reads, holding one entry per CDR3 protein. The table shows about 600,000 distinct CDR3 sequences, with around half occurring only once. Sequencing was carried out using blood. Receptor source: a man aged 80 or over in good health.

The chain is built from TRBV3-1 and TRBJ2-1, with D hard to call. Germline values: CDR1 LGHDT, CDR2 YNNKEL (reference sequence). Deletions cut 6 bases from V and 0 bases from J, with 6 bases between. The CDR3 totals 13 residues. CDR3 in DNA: TGTGCCAGCAGGCAAAGCTCCTACAATGAGCAGTTCTTC. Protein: CASRQSSYNEQFF.

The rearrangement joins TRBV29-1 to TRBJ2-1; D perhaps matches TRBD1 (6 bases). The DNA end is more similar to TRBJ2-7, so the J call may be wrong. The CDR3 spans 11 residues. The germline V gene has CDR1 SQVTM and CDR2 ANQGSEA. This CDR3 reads CSALDSYEQYF. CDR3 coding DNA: TGCAGCGCCCTGGACAGCTACGAGCAGTACTTC.

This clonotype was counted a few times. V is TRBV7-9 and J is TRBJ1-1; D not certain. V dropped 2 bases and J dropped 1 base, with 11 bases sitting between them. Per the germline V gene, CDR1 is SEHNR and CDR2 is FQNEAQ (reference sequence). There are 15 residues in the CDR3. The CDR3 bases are TGTGCCAGCAGCTTAAGTTCATTGCAGAACACTGAAGCTTTCTTT. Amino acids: CASSLSSLQNTEAFF. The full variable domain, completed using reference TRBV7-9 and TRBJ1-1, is DTGVSQNPRHKITKRGQNVTFRCDPISEHNRLYWYRQTLGQGPEFLTYFQNEAQLEKSRLLSDRFSAERPKGSFSTLEIQRTEQGDSAMYLCASSLSSLQNTEAFFGQGTRLTVV.

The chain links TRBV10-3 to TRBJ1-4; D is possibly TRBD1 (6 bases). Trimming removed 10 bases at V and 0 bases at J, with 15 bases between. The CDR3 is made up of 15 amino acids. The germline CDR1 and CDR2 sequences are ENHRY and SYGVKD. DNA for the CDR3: TGTGCCACCGCAAAGGACAGCGCAACTAATGAAAAACTGTTTTTT. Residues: CATAKDSATNEKLFF.

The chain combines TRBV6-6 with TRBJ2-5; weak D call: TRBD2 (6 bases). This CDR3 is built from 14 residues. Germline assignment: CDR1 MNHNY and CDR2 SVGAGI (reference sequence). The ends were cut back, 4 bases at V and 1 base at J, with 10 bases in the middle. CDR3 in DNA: TGTGCCAGCAGTTCCCTAGCGACCCAAGAGACCCAGTACTTC. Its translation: CASSSLATQETQYF.

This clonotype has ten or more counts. The CDR3 reads CASSQEFVSQPQYF. The DNA of the CDR3 is TGCGCCAGCAGCCAAGAGTTCGTTTCCCAGCCGCAGTACTTC. This sequence joins TRBV4-3 and TRBJ2-5; no reliable D call. Germline lookup yields CDR1 LGHNA and CDR2 YSLEER. There are 14 residues in the CDR3. Trimming pared 0 bases from V and 11 bases from J, leaving 16 bases between.

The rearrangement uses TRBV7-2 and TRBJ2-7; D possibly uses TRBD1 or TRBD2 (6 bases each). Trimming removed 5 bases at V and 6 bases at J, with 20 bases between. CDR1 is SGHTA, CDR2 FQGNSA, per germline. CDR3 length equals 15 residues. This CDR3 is CASSLVGGRVGEQYF. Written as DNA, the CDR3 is TGTGCCAGCAGCCTGGTCGGGGGCAGGGTAGGCGAGCAGTACTTC.

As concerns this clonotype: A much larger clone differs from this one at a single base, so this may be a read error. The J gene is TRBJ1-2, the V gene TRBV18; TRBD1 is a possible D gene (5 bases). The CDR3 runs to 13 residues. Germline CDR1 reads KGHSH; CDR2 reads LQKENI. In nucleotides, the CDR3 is TGTGTCAGCTCGCAGACAGACAGCTATGGCTACACCTTC. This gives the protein CVSSQTDSYGYTF.

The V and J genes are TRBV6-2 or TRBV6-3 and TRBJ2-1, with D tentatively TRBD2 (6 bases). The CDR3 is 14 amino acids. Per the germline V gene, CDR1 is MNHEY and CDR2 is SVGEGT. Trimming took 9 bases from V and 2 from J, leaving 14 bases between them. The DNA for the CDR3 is TGTGCCAGTAAGGAGGGAGACCCCTACAATGAGCAGTTCTTC. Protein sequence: CASKEGDPYNEQFF.

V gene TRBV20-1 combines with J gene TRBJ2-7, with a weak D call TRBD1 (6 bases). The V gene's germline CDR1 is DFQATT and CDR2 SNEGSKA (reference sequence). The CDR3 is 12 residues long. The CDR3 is CRANRDSYEQYF. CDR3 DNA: TGCAGAGCGAACAGGGACTCCTACGAGCAGTACTTC.

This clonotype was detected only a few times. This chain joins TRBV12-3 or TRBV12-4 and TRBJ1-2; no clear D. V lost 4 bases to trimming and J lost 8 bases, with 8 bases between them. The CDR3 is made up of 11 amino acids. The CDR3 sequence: CASSSMGGYTF. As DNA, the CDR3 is TGTGCCAGCAGTTCCATGGGAGGCTACACCTTC.

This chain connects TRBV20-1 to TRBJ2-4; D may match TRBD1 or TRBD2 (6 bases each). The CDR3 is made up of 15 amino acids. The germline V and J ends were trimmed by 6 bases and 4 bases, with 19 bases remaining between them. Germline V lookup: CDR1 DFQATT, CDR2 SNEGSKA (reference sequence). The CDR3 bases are TGCAGTGCCCAATCCACGGGGGCGCGAAAAAACATTCAGTACTTC. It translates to CSAQSTGARKNIQYF.

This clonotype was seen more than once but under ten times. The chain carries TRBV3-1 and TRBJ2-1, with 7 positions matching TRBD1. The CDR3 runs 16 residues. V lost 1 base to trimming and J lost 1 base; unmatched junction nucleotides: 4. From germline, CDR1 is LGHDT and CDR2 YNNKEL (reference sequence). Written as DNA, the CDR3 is TGTGCCAGCAGCCAAGTGGCCAGGGGGTCCTACAATGAGCAGTTCTTC. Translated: CASSQVARGSYNEQFF.

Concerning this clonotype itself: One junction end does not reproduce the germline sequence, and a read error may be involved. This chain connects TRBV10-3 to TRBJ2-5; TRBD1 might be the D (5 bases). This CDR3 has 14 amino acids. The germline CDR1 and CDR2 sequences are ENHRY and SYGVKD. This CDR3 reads CAIRESTDVETQYF. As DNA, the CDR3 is TGTGCCATCAGGGAGTCGACAGACGTAGAGACCCAGTACTTC.

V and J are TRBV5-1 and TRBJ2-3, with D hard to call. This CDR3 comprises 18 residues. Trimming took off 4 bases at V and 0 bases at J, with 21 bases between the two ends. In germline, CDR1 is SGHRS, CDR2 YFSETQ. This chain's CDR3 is CASSLPSLAASSTDTQYF. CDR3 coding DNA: TGCGCCAGCAGCCTCCCGTCATTAGCAGCCTCTAGCACAGATACGCAGTATTTT.

The CDR3 DNA sequence: TGTGCCAGCAGCCAAGGAGAAGGGAATTCACCCCTCCACTTT. It translates to CASSQGEGNSPLHF. The chain recombines TRBV4-2 with TRBJ1-6; unclear D gene. The CDR3 has 14 amino acids. The germline V and J ends were trimmed by 1 base and 7 bases, with 8 bases remaining between them. Germline loops: CDR1 LGHNA, CDR2 YNFKEQ.

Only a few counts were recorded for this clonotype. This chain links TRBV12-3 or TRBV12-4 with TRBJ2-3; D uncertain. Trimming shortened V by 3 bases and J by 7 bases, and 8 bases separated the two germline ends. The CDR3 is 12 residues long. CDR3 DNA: TGTGCCAGCAGTTTCCCAGAAAATACGCAGTATTTT. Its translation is CASSFPENTQYF.

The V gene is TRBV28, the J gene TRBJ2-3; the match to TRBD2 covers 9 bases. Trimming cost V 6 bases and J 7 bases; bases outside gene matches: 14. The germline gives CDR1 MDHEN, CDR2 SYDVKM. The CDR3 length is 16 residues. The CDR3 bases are TGTGCCAGCAGGACTAGCGGATCCCAGGTGGGATATACGCAGTATTTT. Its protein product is CASRTSGSQVGYTQYF.

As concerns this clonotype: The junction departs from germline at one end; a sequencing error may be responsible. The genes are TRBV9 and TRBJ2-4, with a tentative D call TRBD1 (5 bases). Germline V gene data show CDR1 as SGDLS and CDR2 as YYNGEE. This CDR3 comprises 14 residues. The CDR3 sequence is CAGSRDRMGNIRYF. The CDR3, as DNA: TGTGCCGGCAGCAGGGATCGCATGGGGAACATTCGGTACTTC.

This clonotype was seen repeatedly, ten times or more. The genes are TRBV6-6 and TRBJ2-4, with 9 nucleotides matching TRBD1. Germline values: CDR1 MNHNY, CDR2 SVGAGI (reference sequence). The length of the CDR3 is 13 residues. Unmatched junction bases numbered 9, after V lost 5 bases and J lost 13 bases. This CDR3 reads CASSPGQGLEQYF. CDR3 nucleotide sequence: TGTGCCAGCAGTCCGGGACAGGGTCTTGAGCAGTACTTC.

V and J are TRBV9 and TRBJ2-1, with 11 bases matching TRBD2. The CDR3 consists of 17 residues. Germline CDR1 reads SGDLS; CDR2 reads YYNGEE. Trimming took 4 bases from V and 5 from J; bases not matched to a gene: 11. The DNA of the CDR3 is TGTGCCAGCAGCCCCCATCCGGGACTAGCGGCCAACAATGAGCAGTTCTTC. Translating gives CASSPHPGLAANNEQFF. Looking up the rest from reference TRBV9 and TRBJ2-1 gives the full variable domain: DSGVTQTPKHLITATGQRVTLRCSPRSGDLSVYWYQQSLDQGLQFLIQYYNGEERAKGNILERFSAQQFPDLHSELNLSSLELGDSALYFCASSPHPGLAANNEQFFGPGTRLTVL.

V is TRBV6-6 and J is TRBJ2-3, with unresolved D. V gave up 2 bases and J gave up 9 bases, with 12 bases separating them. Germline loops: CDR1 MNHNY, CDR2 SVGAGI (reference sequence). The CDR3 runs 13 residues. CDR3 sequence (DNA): TGTGCCAGCAGTTACCCGCTAGTGGACACGCAGTATTTT. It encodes CASSYPLVDTQYF.

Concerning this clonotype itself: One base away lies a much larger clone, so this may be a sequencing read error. CDR3 sequence: CASSYSTGVFYGYTF. CDR3 DNA: TGTGCCAGCAGTTACTCGACCGGAGTTTTCTATGGCTACACCTTC. The chain has TRBV6-5 and TRBJ1-2; D is ambiguous. The length of the CDR3 is 15 residues. Trimming pared 0 bases from V and 4 bases from J, leaving 12 bases between. Germline CDR1 reads MNHEY; CDR2 reads SVGAGI.

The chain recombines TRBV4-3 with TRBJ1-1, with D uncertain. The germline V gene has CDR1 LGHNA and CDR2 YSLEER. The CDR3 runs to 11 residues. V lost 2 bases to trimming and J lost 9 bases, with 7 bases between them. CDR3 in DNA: TGCGCCAGCAGCCAAAGTTCCCAAGCTTTCTTT. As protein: CASSQSSQAFF.

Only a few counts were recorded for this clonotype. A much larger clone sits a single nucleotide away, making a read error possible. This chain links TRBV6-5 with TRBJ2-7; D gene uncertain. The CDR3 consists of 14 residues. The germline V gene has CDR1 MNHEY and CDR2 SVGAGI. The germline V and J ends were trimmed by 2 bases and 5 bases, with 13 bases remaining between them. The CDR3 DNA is TGTGCCAGCAGTTACGCCTCACCGGACGACGAGCAGTACTTC. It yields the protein CASSYASPDDEQYF.

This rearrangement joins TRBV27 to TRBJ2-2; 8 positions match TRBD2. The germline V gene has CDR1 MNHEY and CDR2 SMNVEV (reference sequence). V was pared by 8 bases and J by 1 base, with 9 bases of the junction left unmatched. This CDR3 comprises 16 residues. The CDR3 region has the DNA TGTGCCAGCGCACCCGGACTAGCAGGGAACACCGGGGAGCTGTTTTTT. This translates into CASAPGLAGNTGELFF.

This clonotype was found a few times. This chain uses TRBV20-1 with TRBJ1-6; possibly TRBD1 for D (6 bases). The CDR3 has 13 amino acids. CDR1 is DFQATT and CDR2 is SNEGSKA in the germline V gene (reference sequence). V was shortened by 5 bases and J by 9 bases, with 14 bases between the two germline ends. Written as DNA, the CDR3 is TGCAGTGCTCGCCGGGACACCAGTTCACCCCTCCACTTT. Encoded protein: CSARRDTSSPLHF.

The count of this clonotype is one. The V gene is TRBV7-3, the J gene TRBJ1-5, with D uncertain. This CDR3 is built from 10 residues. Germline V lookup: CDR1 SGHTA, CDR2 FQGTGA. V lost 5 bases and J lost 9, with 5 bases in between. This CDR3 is CASSLLPQHF. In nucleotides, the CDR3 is TGTGCCAGCAGCCTACTGCCCCAGCATTTT.